These 2 T cell receptor beta chains were all obtained from the same sample, sequenced in a study of spatial heterogeneity in lung cancer. As for time point: blood at routine non-recurrence follow-up after resection. TCRdb fed the 5' RACE reads into MiXCR, producing one record per CDR3 protein. Among 35,000 to 45,000 distinct CDR3 sequences, about 7.9% were seen once, and the ten largest hold over 8%. The sequenced sample was PBMCs, obtained at follow-up. The receptors originated from a male donor with early-stage non-small cell lung cancer.

J is TRBJ2-1 and V is TRBV10-2; D not certain. CDR1 and CDR2 (germline): WSHSY, SAAADI. This CDR3 is 17 amino acids long. V gave up 0 bases and J gave up 7 bases, with 19 bases separating them. The CDR3 nucleotides read TGCGCCAGCAGTGAGTCGATCCCTTATTCCACCGAAAATGAGCAGTTCTTC. It yields the protein CASSESIPYSTENEQFF.

This rearrangement joins TRBV10-3 to TRBJ1-2, with D perhaps TRBD1 (5 bases). CDR1 is ENHRY, CDR2 SYGVKD, per germline. CDR3 length: 14 amino acids. V was clipped by 2 bases and J by 6 bases, with 13 bases between them. CDR3 DNA sequence: TGTGCCATCAGTGAGAGCTCCAGGGAGAATGGCTACACCTTC. This gives the protein CAISESSRENGYTF.